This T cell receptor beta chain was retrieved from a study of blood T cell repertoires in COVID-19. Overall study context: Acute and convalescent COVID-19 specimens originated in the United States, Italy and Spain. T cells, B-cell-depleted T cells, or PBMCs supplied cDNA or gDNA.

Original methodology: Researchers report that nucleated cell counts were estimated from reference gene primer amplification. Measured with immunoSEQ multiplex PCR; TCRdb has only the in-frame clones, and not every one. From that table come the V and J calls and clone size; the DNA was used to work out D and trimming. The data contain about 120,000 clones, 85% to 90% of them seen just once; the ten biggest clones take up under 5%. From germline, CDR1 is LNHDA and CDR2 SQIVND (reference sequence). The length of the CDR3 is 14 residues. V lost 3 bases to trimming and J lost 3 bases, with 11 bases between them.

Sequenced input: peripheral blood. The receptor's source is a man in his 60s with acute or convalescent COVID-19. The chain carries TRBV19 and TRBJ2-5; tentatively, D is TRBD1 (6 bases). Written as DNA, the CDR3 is TGTGCCAGTAGTATCTCGAACAGGGAAGAGACCCAGTACTTC. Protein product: CASSISNREETQYF.